This TCR beta chain is drawn from a study of shared clonotypes between healthy human individuals. This clone was seen a single time. Within Nashville, Tennessee resided all donors, each a Caucasian adult. V was trimmed by 4 bases and J by 1 base, leaving 14 bases between them. The germline gives CDR1 SGDLS, CDR2 YYNGEE. This CDR3 is 16 amino acids long. Splitting of each subset's genomic DNA was done evenly across several immunoSEQ plates. Sequencing was performed on unsorted PBMC DNA using ten immunoSEQ deep assay plates. In the authors' workflow: For the immunoSEQ data, sequences were junction-only without quality scores, so filtering differed. Measured with immunoSEQ multiplex PCR; TCRdb has only the in-frame clones, and not every one. That table supplies the V and J calls and clone size; D and trimming were determined from the DNA. In the table there are about 480,000 clones, 75% to 80% of which are singletons.

The chain is built from TRBV9 and TRBJ2-2; a possible D gene is TRBD2 (6 bases). This clonotype originated in a middle-aged woman in good health. Some clones in this sample may be carry-over from other donors' samples. The material sequenced was PBMCs. CDR3 sequence reads: CASSFSGNGNTGELFF. The CDR3 nucleotides read TGTGCCAGCAGCTTTAGCGGAAATGGGAACACCGGGGAGCTGTTTTTT.